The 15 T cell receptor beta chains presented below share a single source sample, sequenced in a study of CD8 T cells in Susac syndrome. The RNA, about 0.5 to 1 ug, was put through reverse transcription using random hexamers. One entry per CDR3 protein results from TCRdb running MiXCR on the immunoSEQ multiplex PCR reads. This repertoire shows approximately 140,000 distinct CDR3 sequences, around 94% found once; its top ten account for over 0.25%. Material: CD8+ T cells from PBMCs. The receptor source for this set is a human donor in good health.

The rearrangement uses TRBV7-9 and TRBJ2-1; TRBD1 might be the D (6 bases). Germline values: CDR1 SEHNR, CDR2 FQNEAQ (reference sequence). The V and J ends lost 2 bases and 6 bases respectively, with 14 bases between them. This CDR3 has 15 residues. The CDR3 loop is CASSLIGQGINEQFF. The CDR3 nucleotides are TGTGCCAGCAGCTTAATTGGTCAGGGGATCAATGAGCAGTTCTTC.

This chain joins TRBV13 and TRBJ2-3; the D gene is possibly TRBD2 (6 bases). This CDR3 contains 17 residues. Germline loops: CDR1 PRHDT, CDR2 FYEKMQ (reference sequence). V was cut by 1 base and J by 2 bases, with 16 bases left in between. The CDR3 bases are TGTGCCAGCAGCTTAGCGGTCGCGGAGGGGTACACAGATACGCAGTATTTT. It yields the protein CASSLAVAEGYTDTQYF.

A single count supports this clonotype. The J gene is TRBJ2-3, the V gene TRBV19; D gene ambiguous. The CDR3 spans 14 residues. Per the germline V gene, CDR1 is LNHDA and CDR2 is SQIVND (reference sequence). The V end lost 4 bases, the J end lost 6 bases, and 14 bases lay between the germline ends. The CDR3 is CASSTTGPLDTQYF. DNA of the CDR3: TGTGCCAGTAGTACAACCGGGCCCCTGGATACGCAGTATTTT.

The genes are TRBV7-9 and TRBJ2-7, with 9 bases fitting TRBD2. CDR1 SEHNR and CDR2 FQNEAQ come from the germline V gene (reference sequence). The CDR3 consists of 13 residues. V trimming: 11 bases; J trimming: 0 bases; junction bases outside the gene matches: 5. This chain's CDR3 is CAASGRYSYEQYF. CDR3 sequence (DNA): TGTGCCGCCAGCGGGAGGTACTCCTACGAGCAGTACTTC.

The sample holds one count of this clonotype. Here the CDR3 reads CASSPGALAGGMTQYF. The CDR3 nucleotides are TGTGCCAGCAGCCCCGGCGCACTAGCGGGAGGAATGACCCAGTACTTC. V is TRBV9 and J is TRBJ2-5; the match to TRBD2 covers 12 bases. V was clipped by 4 bases and J by 7 bases; unmatched bases: 11. Germline CDR1 is SGDLS and CDR2 is YYNGEE. The CDR3 totals 16 residues. The variable domain in full, completed from reference TRBV9 and TRBJ2-5, reads DSGVTQTPKHLITATGQRVTLRCSPRSGDLSVYWYQQSLDQGLQFLIQYYNGEERAKGNILERFSAQQFPDLHSELNLSSLELGDSALYFCASSPGALAGGMTQYFGPGTRLLVL.

CDR3 bases: TGTGCCAGTAGTATGTGGACAGGGCACACCGGGGAGCTGTTTTTT. The encoded protein is CASSMWTGHTGELFF. This sequence joins TRBV19 and TRBJ2-2; 8 bases are shared with TRBD1. The trim removed 3 bases at V and 3 bases at J, leaving 3 bases unmatched. The CDR3 runs 15 residues. Germline V gene lookup returns CDR1 LNHDA and CDR2 SQIVND (reference sequence).

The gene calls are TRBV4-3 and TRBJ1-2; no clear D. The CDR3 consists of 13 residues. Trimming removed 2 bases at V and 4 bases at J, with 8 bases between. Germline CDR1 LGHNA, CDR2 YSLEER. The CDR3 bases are TGCGCCAGCAGCCAAATCGGGAGCTATGGCTACACCTTC. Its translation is CASSQIGSYGYTF.

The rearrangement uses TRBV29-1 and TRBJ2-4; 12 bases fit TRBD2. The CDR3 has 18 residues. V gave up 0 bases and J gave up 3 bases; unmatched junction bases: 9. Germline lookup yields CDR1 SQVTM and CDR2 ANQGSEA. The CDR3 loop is CSVEDPLAGGPNKNIQYF. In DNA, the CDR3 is TGCAGCGTTGAAGATCCTCTAGCGGGAGGGCCCAACAAAAACATTCAGTACTTC.

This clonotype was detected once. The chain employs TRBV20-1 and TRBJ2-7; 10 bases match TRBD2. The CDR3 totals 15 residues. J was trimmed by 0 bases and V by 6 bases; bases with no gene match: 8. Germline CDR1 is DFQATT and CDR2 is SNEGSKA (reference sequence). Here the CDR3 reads CSARPTSGTSYEQYF. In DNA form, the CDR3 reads TGCAGTGCCCGCCCCACTAGCGGGACCTCCTACGAGCAGTACTTC.

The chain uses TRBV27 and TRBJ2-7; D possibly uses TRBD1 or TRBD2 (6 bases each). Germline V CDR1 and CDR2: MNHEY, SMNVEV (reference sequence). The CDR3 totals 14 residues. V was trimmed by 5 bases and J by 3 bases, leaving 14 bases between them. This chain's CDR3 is CASSPDRRVYEQYF. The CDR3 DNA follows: TGTGCCAGCAGTCCTGACAGGAGGGTCTACGAGCAGTACTTC.

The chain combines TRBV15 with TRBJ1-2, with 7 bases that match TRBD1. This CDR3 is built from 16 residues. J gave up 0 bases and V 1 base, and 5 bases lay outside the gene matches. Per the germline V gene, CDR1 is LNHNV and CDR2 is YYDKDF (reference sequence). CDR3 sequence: CATSRGNGTANYGYTF. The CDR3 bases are TGTGCCACCAGCAGAGGAAACGGGACAGCTAACTATGGCTACACCTTC.

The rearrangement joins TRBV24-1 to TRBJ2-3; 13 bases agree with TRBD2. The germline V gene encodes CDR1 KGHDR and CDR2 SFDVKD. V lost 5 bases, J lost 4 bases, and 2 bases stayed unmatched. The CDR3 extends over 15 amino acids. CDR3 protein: CATSGTSGSADTQYF. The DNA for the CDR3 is TGTGCCACCAGTGGGACTAGCGGGAGTGCAGATACGCAGTATTTT.

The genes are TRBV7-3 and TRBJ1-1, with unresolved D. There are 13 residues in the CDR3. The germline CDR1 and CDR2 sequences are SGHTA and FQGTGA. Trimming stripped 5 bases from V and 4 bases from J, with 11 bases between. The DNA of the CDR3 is TGTGCCAGCAGCGCCCCGGAGAGCACTGAAGCTTTCTTT. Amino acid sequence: CASSAPESTEAFF. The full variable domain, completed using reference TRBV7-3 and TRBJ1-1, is GAGVSQTPSNKVTEKGKYVELRCDPISGHTALYWYRQSLGQGPEFLIYFQGTGAADDSGLPNDRFFAVRPEGSVSTLKIQRTERGDSAVYLCASSAPESTEAFFGQGTRLTVV.

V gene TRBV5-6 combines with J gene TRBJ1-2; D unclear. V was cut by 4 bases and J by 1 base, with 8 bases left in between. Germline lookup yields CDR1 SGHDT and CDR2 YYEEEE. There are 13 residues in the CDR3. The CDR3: CASSLRNNYGYTF. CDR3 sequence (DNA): TGTGCCAGCAGCCTTCGCAATAACTATGGCTACACCTTC.

In DNA, the CDR3 is TGCAGTGCTAGAGGAAAGGGACTGAACACTGAAGCTTTCTTT. Its protein is CSARGKGLNTEAFF. The chain has TRBV20-1 and TRBJ1-1, with a weak D call TRBD1 (5 bases). The CDR3 totals 14 residues. Looked up from germline, CDR1 is DFQATT and CDR2 is SNEGSKA (reference sequence). Trimming shortened V by 1 base and J by 0 bases, and 9 bases separated the two germline ends.